Below, 12 T cell receptor beta chains from the same sample are listed, as sequenced in a study of post-analysis software for immune sequencing data. Study-wide results and limits: Five TRBV segments appeared more often in patients than in controls, and TRBV5-6, TRBV5-1 and TRBV20-1 were among these.

Sequencing libraries made from TCR beta cDNA carried unique molecular identifiers. TCRdb used MiXCR to reprocess the PCR reads, holding one entry per CDR3 protein. The sample shows more than 450,000 distinct CDR3 sequences, 30% to 40% of them seen only once. Their antigens are not known. Specimen: blood. Source of these receptors: a girl aged 2 to 17 with multiple sclerosis.

The gene calls are TRBV9 and TRBJ2-5; TRBD2 might be the D (7 bases). The J call may be in error: the DNA end matches TRBJ2-7 better. CDR1 and CDR2 from the germline V gene are SGDLS and YYNGEE. The CDR3 is 19 amino acids. CDR3 sequence (DNA): TGTGCCAGCAGCGTAGAAGATTTCATTGTGGAGGGGGGGTATTACGAGCAGTACTTC. This translates into CASSVEDFIVEGGYYEQYF.

This chain links TRBV6-1 with TRBJ2-3; no clear D gene. The V gene lost 5 bases and the J gene lost 0 bases, with 18 bases spanning the gap. Germline V gene sequence: CDR1 MNHNS, CDR2 SASEGT. This CDR3 is 17 amino acids long. In DNA form, the CDR3 reads TGTGCCAGCAGTCTCCAATCCTCCCCCTTTAGCACAGATACGCAGTATTTT. Its protein product is CASSLQSSPFSTDTQYF.

There are a few counts of this clonotype. The chain uses TRBV29-1 and TRBJ2-1, with 9 bases fitting TRBD1. The trim removed 3 bases at V and 6 bases at J, leaving 9 bases unmatched. The CDR3 totals 15 residues. Germline V gene sequence: CDR1 SQVTM, CDR2 ANQGSEA. The CDR3 is CSVDWVRTGANEQFF. CDR3 DNA sequence: TGCAGCGTTGATTGGGTCCGGACAGGGGCCAATGAGCAGTTCTTC.

This clonotype was seen a few times. The chain combines TRBV5-1 with TRBJ1-1; D ambiguous. The CDR3 totals 15 residues. Germline-derived CDR1 and CDR2 are SGHRS and YFSETQ. The V end lost 2 bases, the J end lost 0 bases, and 11 bases lay between the germline ends. CDR3 loop: CASSFYPLLNTEAFF. CDR3 sequence (DNA): TGCGCCAGCAGCTTTTATCCTCTCTTGAACACTGAAGCTTTCTTT.

This sequence joins TRBV18 and TRBJ1-1, with D unclear. The V end lost 3 bases, the J end lost 3 bases, and 11 bases lay between the germline ends. CDR3 length equals 14 residues. CDR1 is KGHSH, CDR2 LQKENI, per germline. Here the CDR3 reads CASSPGEGDTEAFF. The CDR3 region has the DNA TGTGCCAGCTCACCCGGGGAAGGAGACACTGAAGCTTTCTTT. The whole variable domain, filled in from reference TRBV18 and TRBJ1-1, reads NAGVMQNPRHLVRRRGQEARLRCSPMKGHSHVYWYRQLPEEGLKFMVYLQKENIIDESGMPKERFSAEFPKEGPSILRIQQVVRGDSAAYFCASSPGEGDTEAFFGQGTRLTVV.

This clonotype was detected a few times. V is TRBV21-1 and J is TRBJ2-5; TRBD1, the table's D call, lacks a check against the DNA. TRBV21-1 is reported as a pseudogene. The CDR3 consists of 15 residues. The CDR3 here is CASSMYRGLQETQYF. CDR3 nucleotides: TGTGCCAGCAGCATGTACAGGGGACTACAAGAGACCCAGTACTTC.

The chain recombines TRBV11-2 with TRBJ2-3; D gene ambiguous. CDR3 length: 15 amino acids. Germline loops: CDR1 SGHAT, CDR2 FQNNGV. With 0 bases removed from V and 2 bases from J, the gap between germline ends came to 9 bases. The CDR3 DNA follows: TGTGCCAGCAGCTTAGATCGCGGAGCCACAGATACGCAGTATTTT. Translating gives CASSLDRGATDTQYF.

There are a few counts of this clonotype. J is TRBJ1-2 and V is TRBV6-6, with D possibly matching TRBD1 (6 bases). Germline CDR1 is MNHNY and CDR2 is SVGAGI (reference sequence). This CDR3 spans 15 amino acids. V was cut by 1 base and J by 3 bases, with 12 bases left in between. The CDR3 region is CASSYLTGRDYGYTF. CDR3 in DNA: TGTGCCAGCAGTTACTTAACAGGGCGGGACTATGGCTACACCTTC.

The chain carries TRBV3-1 and TRBJ2-1; 7 bases align to TRBD1. Germline lookup yields CDR1 LGHDT and CDR2 YNNKEL (reference sequence). This CDR3 comprises 11 residues. J lost 5 bases, V lost 10 bases, and 2 bases had no gene match. The CDR3 loop is CATDRNNEQFF. CDR3 nucleotides: TGTGCCACGGACAGGAACAATGAGCAGTTCTTC.

This sequence joins TRBV12-3 or TRBV12-4 and TRBJ1-1; perhaps TRBD1 as D (5 bases). Between the trimmed V and J ends, which lost 5 bases and 7 bases, there was a span of 14 bases. This CDR3 has 13 amino acids. For the CDR3, the DNA is TGTGCCAGCAGTCCCCAGGGTATGTTTGAAGCTTTCTTT. Translated: CASSPQGMFEAFF.

The rearrangement links TRBV10-3 to TRBJ2-3; 7 bases are a match to TRBD2. Germline V lookup: CDR1 ENHRY, CDR2 SYGVKD. The CDR3 consists of 17 residues. Trimming at V came to 10 bases and at J to 1 base, leaving 17 bases not matched to a gene. CDR3 DNA sequence: TGTGCCACACGATTAGAAAGCGGGGCTCAGGGCACAGATACGCAGTATTTT. It encodes CATRLESGAQGTDTQYF.

V is TRBV20-1 and J is TRBJ2-3; unclear D gene. V lost 1 base and J lost 2, with 16 bases in between. Germline loops: CDR1 DFQATT, CDR2 SNEGSKA (reference sequence). This CDR3 spans 16 amino acids. DNA of the CDR3: TGCAGTGCTAGAGGATGGCAACGGAAGTACACAGATACGCAGTATTTT. Translation gives CSARGWQRKYTDTQYF.